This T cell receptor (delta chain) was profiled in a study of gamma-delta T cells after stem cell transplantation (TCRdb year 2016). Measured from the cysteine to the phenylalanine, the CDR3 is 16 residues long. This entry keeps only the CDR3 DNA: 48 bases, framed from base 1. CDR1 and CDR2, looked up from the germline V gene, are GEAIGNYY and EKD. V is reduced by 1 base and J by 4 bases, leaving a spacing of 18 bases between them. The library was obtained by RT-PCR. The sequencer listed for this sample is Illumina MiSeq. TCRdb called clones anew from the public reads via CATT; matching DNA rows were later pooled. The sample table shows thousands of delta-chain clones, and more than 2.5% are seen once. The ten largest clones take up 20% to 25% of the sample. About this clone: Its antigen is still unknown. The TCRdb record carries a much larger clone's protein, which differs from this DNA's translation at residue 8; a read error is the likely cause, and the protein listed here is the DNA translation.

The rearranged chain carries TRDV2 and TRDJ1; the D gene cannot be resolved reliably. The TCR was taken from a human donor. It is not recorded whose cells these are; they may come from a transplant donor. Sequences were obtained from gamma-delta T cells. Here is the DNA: TGTGCCTGTGACACTCTCGGGGCTACTATGGGCGATAAACTCATCTTT. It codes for CACDTLGATMGDKLIF.